These 24 T cell receptor beta chains share one sample of origin, sequenced in a study of T cells in Graves' hyperthyroidism and ophthalmopathy. It was RNA transcripts that yielded the amplified TCR beta CDR3 regions. An initial round of RT-PCR targeting the TCR CDR3 relied on the HTBI primer set. MiXCR was run by TCRdb on the multiplex PCR reads, yielding one entry per CDR3 protein. This table has 690,000 or so distinct CDR3 sequences, 18% appearing once. Sequenced material: blood. The source is a woman between 50 and 59 years old with Graves' hyperthyroidism that later progressed to Graves' ophthalmopathy.

This rearrangement joins TRBV29-1 to TRBJ1-1, with 7 bases that match TRBD1. Germline trimming cut 6 bases from V and 4 bases from J; bases unmatched to any gene: 11. Germline V lookup: CDR1 SQVTM, CDR2 ANQGSEA. The CDR3 is 14 residues long. CDR3 region: CSVTTGALRTEAFF. The CDR3 DNA is TGCAGCGTAACCACAGGGGCGTTGCGCACTGAAGCTTTCTTT.

The chain recombines TRBV20-1 with TRBJ2-3; 10 nucleotides agree with TRBD2. Per germline, CDR1 DFQATT and CDR2 SNEGSKA (reference sequence). V dropped 3 bases and J dropped 4; count of bases not matched to a gene: 7. This CDR3 is 15 amino acids long. The CDR3 coding sequence is TGCAGTGCTAGTCGCCCTAGCGGGGGACCAGATACGCAGTATTTT. Translating it yields CSASRPSGGPDTQYF.

With regard to this clonotype: Since a much larger clone is just one base distant, this may be a read error. The CDR3 coding sequence is TGTGCCAGCAGCCCTTGGACAGGGTATAATTCACCCCTCCACTTT. Its protein is CASSPWTGYNSPLHF. The chain employs TRBV3-1 and TRBJ1-6; 8 bases fit TRBD1. V lost 4 bases to trimming and J lost 4 bases; unmatched junction nucleotides: 3. CDR3 length: 15 amino acids. The germline CDR1 and CDR2 sequences are LGHDT and YNNKEL (reference sequence). The variable domain in full, completed from reference TRBV3-1 and TRBJ1-6, reads DTAVSQTPKYLVTQMGNDKSIKCEQNLGHDTMYWYKQDSKKFLKIMFSYNNKELIINETVPNRFSPKSPDKAHLNLHINSLELGDSAVYFCASSPWTGYNSPLHFGNGTRLTVT.

This chain joins TRBV10-1 and TRBJ2-3; 8 bases map to TRBD1. V shed 7 bases and J 4 bases; nucleotides not matched to a gene: 4. The CDR3 sequence is 13 residues long. The germline gives CDR1 WNHNN, CDR2 SYGVQD (reference sequence). CDR3 protein: CASNGQGSDTQYF. CDR3 DNA: TGCGCCAGCAATGGACAGGGATCAGATACGCAGTATTTT.

In its sample, this clonotype was seen many times. V gene TRBV3-1 combines with J gene TRBJ2-5, with a possible D match to TRBD2 (6 bases). CDR3 length equals 17 residues. V was cut by 0 bases and J by 3 bases, with 17 bases left in between. Per the germline V gene, CDR1 is LGHDT and CDR2 is YNNKEL (reference sequence). CDR3 coding DNA: TGTGCCAGCAGCCAAGATCTCAGACTAGGAATGAAAGAGACCCAGTACTTC. Protein product: CASSQDLRLGMKETQYF.

CDR3: CASSSPGHTQYF. The CDR3 DNA sequence: TGTGCCAGCAGCTCCCCCGGGCATACGCAGTATTTT. The rearrangement uses TRBV11-2 and TRBJ2-3; no definite D call. Trimming removed 4 bases from V and 7 bases from J, with 9 bases in between. CDR1 is SGHAT, CDR2 FQNNGV, per germline. There are 12 residues in the CDR3.

CDR3 region: CASSGTSGGFNEQFF. Here the CDR3 DNA reads TGTGCCAGCAGCGGAACTAGCGGGGGGTTTAATGAGCAGTTCTTC. The rearrangement uses TRBV9 and TRBJ2-1, with 12 bases aligning to TRBD2. V shed 3 bases and J 7 bases; nucleotides not matched to a gene: 5. Germline values: CDR1 SGDLS, CDR2 YYNGEE. The CDR3 is made up of 15 amino acids. Full variable domain (remainder filled in from reference TRBV9 and TRBJ2-1): DSGVTQTPKHLITATGQRVTLRCSPRSGDLSVYWYQQSLDQGLQFLIQYYNGEERAKGNILERFSAQQFPDLHSELNLSSLELGDSALYFCASSGTSGGFNEQFFGPGTRLTVL.

J is TRBJ1-3 and V is TRBV7-9; 9 bases are shared with TRBD1. Germline CDR1 SEHNR, CDR2 FQNEAQ (reference sequence). The CDR3 extends over 14 amino acids. The trim removed 5 bases at V and 7 bases at J, leaving 6 bases unmatched. CDR3 nucleotides: TGTGCCAGCAGCCCATGGACAGGGGCGAACACCATATATTTT. Translated, it gives CASSPWTGANTIYF. Variable domain in full (rest from reference TRBV7-9 and TRBJ1-3): DTGVSQNPRHKITKRGQNVTFRCDPISEHNRLYWYRQTLGQGPEFLTYFQNEAQLEKSRLLSDRFSAERPKGSFSTLEIQRTEQGDSAMYLCASSPWTGANTIYFGEGSWLTVV.

This clonotype was counted many times. The chain employs TRBV5-5 and TRBJ2-3, with 10 nucleotides matching TRBD1. CDR3 length: 17 amino acids. V shed 4 bases and J 4 bases; nucleotides not matched to a gene: 12. The germline V gene encodes CDR1 SGHKS and CDR2 YYEKEE (reference sequence). The chain's CDR3 is CASSAWDRGDLADTQYF. Here the CDR3 DNA reads TGTGCCAGCAGCGCTTGGGACAGGGGAGATTTGGCAGATACGCAGTATTTT.

The rearrangement joins TRBV5-1 to TRBJ2-1; D gene ambiguous. Per germline, CDR1 SGHRS and CDR2 YFSETQ. The CDR3 sequence is 17 residues long. Trimming removed 1 base at V and 2 bases at J, with 16 bases between. CDR3 nucleotide sequence: TGCGCCAGCAGCTTGCAGTGGAGATCCGACCCCTACAATGAGCAGTTCTTC. It is translated as CASSLQWRSDPYNEQFF. Full variable domain (remainder filled in from reference TRBV5-1 and TRBJ2-1): KAGVTQTPRYLIKTRGQQVTLSCSPISGHRSVSWYQQTPGQGLQFLFEYFSETQRNKGNFPGRFSGRQFSNSRSEMNVSTLELGDSALYLCASSLQWRSDPYNEQFFGPGTRLTVL.

The table lists this clonotype with many counts. The CDR3 region has the DNA TGCGCCAGCAGCCGAGTTCAGGGGGGGTTAACTGAAGCTTTCTTT. It codes for CASSRVQGGLTEAFF. The V call is TRBV5-1, the J call TRBJ1-1; TRBD1 matches 7 bases. J lost 5 bases, V lost 4 bases, and 11 bases had no gene match. CDR1 is SGHRS and CDR2 is YFSETQ in the germline V gene. The CDR3 has 15 residues.

The chain is built from TRBV15 and TRBJ2-1; D tentatively reads TRBD1 or TRBD2 (6 bases each). This CDR3 is 15 amino acids long. Trimming removed 1 base from V and 2 bases from J, with 9 bases in between. Germline CDR1 reads LNHNV; CDR2 reads YYDKDF (reference sequence). CDR3 amino acids: CATSRVGGTYNEQFF. DNA of the CDR3: TGTGCCACCAGCAGAGTGGGGGGCACCTACAATGAGCAGTTCTTC.

Worth noting for this clonotype: The CDR3 ends on some other residue instead of the conserved phenylalanine or tryptophan, so this is likely a read error. The chain combines TRBV5-1 with TRBJ2-3; D is perhaps TRBD1 (5 bases). The CDR3 runs to 15 residues. Trimming cost V 0 bases and J 4 bases, with 12 bases left between them. Germline CDR1 is SGHRS and CDR2 is YFSETQ. The CDR3 DNA follows: TGCGCCAGCAGCTTGGATGCAGGGTTGGCAGATACGCAGTATTGT. It is translated as CASSLDAGLADTQYC.

The V gene is TRBV2, the J gene TRBJ1-1, with no clear D. CDR3 length: 15 residues. The ends were cut back, 7 bases at V and 3 bases at J, with 18 bases in the middle. The germline gives CDR1 SNHLY, CDR2 FYNNEI. The DNA of the CDR3 is TGTGCCAGCACCCAAGGAACAGTCTTCGACACTGAAGCTTTCTTT. Protein sequence: CASTQGTVFDTEAFF.

This chain joins TRBV7-2 and TRBJ2-1; 8 positions agree with TRBD2. Germline values: CDR1 SGHTA, CDR2 FQGNSA. CDR3 length: 18 amino acids. Trimming took 1 base from V and 0 from J; bases not matched to a gene: 8. This CDR3 is CASSLVAGGLSSYNEQFF. The CDR3 nucleotides are TGTGCCAGCAGCTTAGTCGCGGGGGGCTTAAGCTCCTACAATGAGCAGTTCTTC.

The sample holds many counts of this clonotype. The chain recombines TRBV29-1 with TRBJ2-1; 11 positions agree with TRBD2. The CDR3 sequence is 13 residues long. Looked up from germline, CDR1 is SQVTM and CDR2 is ANQGSEA. The V and J ends lost 5 bases and 8 bases, in that order; junction bases with no gene match: 5. CDR3 loop: CSVFLAGGDEQFF. The CDR3 nucleotides read TGCAGCGTTTTTCTAGCGGGGGGTGATGAGCAGTTCTTC.

This clonotype was seen repeatedly, ten times or more. V and J are TRBV6-1 and TRBJ1-2; D gene uncertain. From germline, CDR1 is MNHNS and CDR2 SASEGT. Trimming left V 4 bases short and J 6 bases short, with 15 bases between. This CDR3 is built from 14 residues. The CDR3 reads CASSASEGSHGYTF. CDR3 sequence (DNA): TGTGCCAGCAGTGCCTCGGAGGGAAGCCATGGCTACACCTTC.

This clonotype showed up many times. The chain links TRBV3-1 to TRBJ1-5; possibly TRBD1 for D (5 bases). The V end lost 5 bases, the J end lost 7 bases, and 12 bases lay between the germline ends. CDR3 length: 13 residues. CDR1 and CDR2 (germline): LGHDT, YNNKEL (reference sequence). The CDR3: CASSEQEGQPQHF. As DNA, the CDR3 is TGTGCCAGCAGCGAACAGGAAGGCCAGCCCCAGCATTTT.

At least ten counts were recorded for this clonotype. The rearrangement links TRBV3-1 to TRBJ1-2; TRBD1 matches at 9 bases. The junction had 2 bases not matched to a gene; V was cut back by 1 base and J by 2 bases. The length of the CDR3 is 15 residues. Germline values: CDR1 LGHDT, CDR2 YNNKEL (reference sequence). The CDR3, as DNA: TGTGCCAGCAGCCAAGTCGGACAGGGGAACTATGGCTACACCTTC. It translates to CASSQVGQGNYGYTF.

This clonotype was counted a single time. The CDR3 loop reads CASSMGDRSNQPQHF. The CDR3 nucleotides are TGTGCCAGTAGTATGGGGGACAGAAGCAATCAGCCCCAGCATTTT. The chain combines TRBV19 with TRBJ1-5, with 7 bases aligning to TRBD1. The germline gives CDR1 LNHDA, CDR2 SQIVND (reference sequence). The CDR3 runs 15 residues. V shed 3 bases, J shed 1 base, and the junction held 3 bases outside the gene matches. Based on the CDR3 plus reference TRBV19 and TRBJ1-5, the full variable domain is DGGITQSPKYLFRKEGQNVTLSCEQNLNHDAMYWYRQDPGQGLRLIYYSQIVNDFQKGDIAEGYSVSREKKESFPLTVTSAQKNPTAFYLCASSMGDRSNQPQHFGDGTRLSIL.

This clonotype was counted many times. The rearrangement joins TRBV24-1 to TRBJ1-1; tentatively, D is TRBD1 (5 bases). This CDR3 has 13 residues. CDR1 and CDR2 from the germline V gene are KGHDR and SFDVKD. With 7 bases removed from V and 1 base from J, the gap between germline ends came to 9 bases. The CDR3: CATRQGTNTEAFF. The DNA of the CDR3 is TGTGCCACCAGGCAGGGTACGAACACTGAAGCTTTCTTT.

This chain connects TRBV19 to TRBJ2-1, with TRBD2 matching 11 bases. The length of the CDR3 is 14 residues. Losses at the gene ends were 2 bases for V and 13 bases for J; bases not matched to a gene: 7. Germline values: CDR1 LNHDA, CDR2 SQIVND (reference sequence). The CDR3 loop is CASSISTSGDNQFF. CDR3 DNA sequence: TGTGCCAGTAGTATATCGACTAGCGGGGACAATCAGTTCTTC.

V is TRBV20-1 and J is TRBJ1-5, with 7 positions matching TRBD1. V was clipped by 6 bases and J by 1 base; unmatched bases: 18. This CDR3 is 18 amino acids long. Germline CDR1 DFQATT, CDR2 SNEGSKA (reference sequence). CDR3 amino acids: CSAPKERARGLSNQPQHF. Written as DNA, the CDR3 is TGCAGTGCCCCCAAAGAGAGAGCTAGGGGGCTAAGCAATCAGCCCCAGCATTTT.

This clonotype was recorded at least ten times. The chain couples TRBV11-2 to TRBJ2-7; tentatively, D is TRBD2 (6 bases). The length of the CDR3 is 14 residues. V shed 5 bases and J shed 4 bases, with 15 bases lying between them. CDR1 and CDR2 (germline): SGHAT, FQNNGV. CDR3 protein: CASSPAGGWYEQYF. As DNA, the CDR3 is TGTGCCAGCAGCCCCGCTGGGGGGTGGTACGAGCAGTACTTC.